The T cell receptor beta chain under discussion was sequenced for a study of blood T cell repertoires in COVID-19. Across the study: Sites across the United States, Italy and Spain contributed samples from acute and convalescent COVID-19. PBMCs, B-cell-depleted T cells, or T cells provided the cDNA or gDNA that made up the material.

In the authors' methods: Amplification from reference gene primers served as the basis for estimated nucleated cell counts. Produced via immunoSEQ multiplex PCR; TCRdb's table is partial and in-frame only. V and J calls and clone size follow that table, whereas D and trimming were derived from the DNA. The sample consists of roughly 200,000 clones, approximately 90% of them appearing once. The CDR3 spans 15 residues. CDR1 is SGHRS and CDR2 is YFSETQ in the germline V gene. The trim removed 3 bases at V and 0 bases at J, leaving 3 bases unmatched. The sequenced sample was peripheral blood. This sequence was found in a man aged 70-80 years with acute or convalescent COVID-19. The rearrangement uses TRBV5-1 and TRBJ1-5; 7 bases match TRBD1. This chain's CDR3 is CASSSAGGSNQPQHF. The CDR3 DNA reads as TGCGCCAGCAGCTCAGCAGGGGGTAGCAATCAGCCCCAGCATTTT.